The T cell receptor (beta chain) described here comes from a study of T cell clonality in common variable immunodeficiency (dated by TCRdb to the mid-2010s). Diagnosis of CVID followed standard criteria, namely serum IgG, IgA and/or IgM below the normal range together with specific antibody deficiency. There were 44 subjects in the CVID group (roughly 15 female and around 29 male), ranging in age from about 8 to 65 years, with a mean age of 40. Both CVID patients and healthy controls were predominantly of Caucasian heritage. Replacement immunoglobulin therapy had been administered to all CVID subjects for at least one year at the time of study participation. No CVID subject was ill or taking immunomodulatory or immunosuppressive medication when blood was collected. Heparinized peripheral whole blood samples of roughly 5 to 8 ml were obtained from each donor. Genomic DNA from adults with common variable immune deficiency (CVID) and from healthy adult controls was the source for sequencing TCRbeta CDR3 repertoires. To isolate peripheral blood mononuclear cells, diluted blood was subjected to density centrifugation over Hypaque 1077 or Ficoll-Paque. Genomic DNA was obtained from unsorted mononuclear cells through either Qiagen column purification or a centrifugation-based method.

This clone occurred many times. No antigen is known for it. The CDR3 goes on 3 residues after the read ends, and that part is filled in from the germline J gene. Per the germline V gene (reference sequence), WNHNN is the CDR1 and SYGVQD is the CDR2. V is pared back by 8 bases and J by 6 bases, with 22 bases lying between the germline termini. From its cysteine to its phenylalanine, the CDR3 spans 16 amino acids. Sequencing covers 39 bases of the CDR3, shown here with the frame starting at base 1. Equivalent amounts of genomic DNA from CVID and control samples were used as sequencing input. For every sample, a 60 bp segment covering the rearranged TCRbeta CDR3 region was amplified and then sequenced. The immunoSEQ assay, a bias-corrected multiplex PCR combined with high-throughput sequencing, was used to amplify TCRbeta. Per the source publication's procedure: Every unique nucleotide sequence was considered a clone and was annotated with V, D and J genes, copy number and frequency. Sequences were labeled productive if in frame, and non-productive if out of frame or containing stop codons. As previously described, Shannon's entropy was used to calculate clonality. The predicted amino acid sequences of productive clones were used to derive mean CDR3 Kyte-Doolittle hydropathy. Hierarchical clustering of scaled V gene usage was performed with the R hclust function using Manhattan distance and complete linkage. Sharing of clones by CDR3 amino acid sequence was evaluated by resampling 12 repertoires per group over 100 rounds. The repertoires were screened for more than 55 published EBV-specific TCRbeta sequences and approximately 230 published CMV-specific TCRbeta sequences. A couple of CVID samples that yielded fewer than 10,000 sequences were excluded from the analysis, so approximately 40 CVID repertoires were retained. TCRdb provides this immuneACCESS table in a form limited to in-frame rearrangements. Some clones are lacking; in checked studies, under half of them reflect an unresolved V gene, and why the rest are absent is not known. That table is the source of V, J and clone size, and D and trimming were worked out from the DNA. Across this sample, fewer than 30,000 clones were tabulated and none appeared just once. Together, the top ten hold 29% of the sample.

Points the paper makes about the study in general: Differences among patients in the CVID cohort limited the correlations between repertoire features and clinical complications. Healthy controls shared more TCRbeta clones with each other than CVID subjects shared among themselves (p < 0.0001). Increased TCRbeta clonality was found in CVID subjects compared with healthy controls (t-test p = 0.018), with the increase being most characteristic of about a third of subjects. Despite equal DNA input, controls averaged approximately 84,000 unique sequences per sample versus about 30,000 in CVID samples. According to the authors, figuring out what caused the increased clonality in CVID would require sequencing the repertoires of T cell subpopulations. Reportedly, TCRbeta sequences from CVID had fewer deletions and N-nucleotide insertions, and highly modified clones with 13 or more V deletions were absent from CVID.

The V gene is TRBV10-1 and the J gene is TRBJ2-2, with TRBD1 as a weak D call on 5 bases. The TCR originated in a human donor with common variable immunodeficiency. Sequences were obtained from peripheral blood mononuclear cells. The CDR3 bases that were read are TGCGCCAGCCTAACTCAGGGAAAAGTTGTGTCCGGGGAG. Translated, this gives CASLTQGKVVSGE. The full CDR3 protein reads CASLTQGKVVSGELFF.